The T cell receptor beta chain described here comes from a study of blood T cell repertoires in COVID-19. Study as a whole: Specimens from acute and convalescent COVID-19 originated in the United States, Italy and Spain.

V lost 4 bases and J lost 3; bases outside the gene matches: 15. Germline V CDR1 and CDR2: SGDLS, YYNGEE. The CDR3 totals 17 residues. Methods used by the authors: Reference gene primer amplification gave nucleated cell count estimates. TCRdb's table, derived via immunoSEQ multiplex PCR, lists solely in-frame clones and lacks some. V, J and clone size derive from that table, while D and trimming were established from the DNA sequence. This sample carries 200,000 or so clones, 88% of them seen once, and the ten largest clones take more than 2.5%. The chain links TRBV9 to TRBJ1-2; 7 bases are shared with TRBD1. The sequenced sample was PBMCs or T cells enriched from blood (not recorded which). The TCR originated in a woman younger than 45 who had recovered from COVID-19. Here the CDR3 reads CASSPRDSIGSHYGYTF. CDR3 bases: TGTGCCAGCAGCCCCCGGGACAGTATCGGTAGCCACTATGGCTACACCTTC.